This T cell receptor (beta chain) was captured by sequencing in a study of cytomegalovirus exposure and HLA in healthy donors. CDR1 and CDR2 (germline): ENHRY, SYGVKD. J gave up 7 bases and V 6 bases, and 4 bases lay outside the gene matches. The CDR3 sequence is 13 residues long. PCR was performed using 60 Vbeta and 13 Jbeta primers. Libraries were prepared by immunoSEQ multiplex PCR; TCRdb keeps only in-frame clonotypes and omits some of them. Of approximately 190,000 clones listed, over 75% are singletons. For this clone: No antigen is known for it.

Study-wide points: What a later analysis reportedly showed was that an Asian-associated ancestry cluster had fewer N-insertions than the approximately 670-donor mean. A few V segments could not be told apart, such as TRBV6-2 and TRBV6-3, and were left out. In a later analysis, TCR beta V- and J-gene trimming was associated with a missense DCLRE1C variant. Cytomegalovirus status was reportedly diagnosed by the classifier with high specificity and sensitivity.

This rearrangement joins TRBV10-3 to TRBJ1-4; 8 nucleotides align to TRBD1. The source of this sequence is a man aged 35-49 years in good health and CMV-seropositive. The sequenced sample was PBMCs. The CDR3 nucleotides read TGTGCCATCAGCCGGGGGACAGGTGAAAAACTGTTTTTT. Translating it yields CAISRGTGEKLFF.